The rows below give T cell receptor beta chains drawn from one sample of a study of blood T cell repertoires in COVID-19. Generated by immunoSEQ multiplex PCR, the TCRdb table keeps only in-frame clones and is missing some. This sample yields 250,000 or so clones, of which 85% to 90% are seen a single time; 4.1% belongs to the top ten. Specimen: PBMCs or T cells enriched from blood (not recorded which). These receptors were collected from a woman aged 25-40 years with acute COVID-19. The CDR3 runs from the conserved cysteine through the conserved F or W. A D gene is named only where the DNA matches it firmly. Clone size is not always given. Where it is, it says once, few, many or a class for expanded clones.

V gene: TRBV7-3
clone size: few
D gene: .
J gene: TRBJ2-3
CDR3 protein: CASSLLQGRRDTQYF
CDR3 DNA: TGTGCCAGCAGCTTACTACAGGGTAGAAGGGATACGCAGTATTTT

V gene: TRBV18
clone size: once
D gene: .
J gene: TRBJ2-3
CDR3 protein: CASSPGLVTQDTQYF
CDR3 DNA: TGTGCCAGCTCACCCGGCCTAGTTACCCAAGATACGCAGTATTTT

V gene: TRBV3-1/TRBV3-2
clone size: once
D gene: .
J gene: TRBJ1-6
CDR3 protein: CASSQDGGLFHNSPLHF
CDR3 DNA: TGTGCCAGCAGCCAAGACGGAGGGTTATTCCATAATTCACCCCTCCACTTT

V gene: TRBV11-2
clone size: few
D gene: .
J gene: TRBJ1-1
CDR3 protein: CASSTSQGSAFF
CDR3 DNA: TGTGCCAGCAGCACATCTCAGGGTTCAGCTTTCTTT

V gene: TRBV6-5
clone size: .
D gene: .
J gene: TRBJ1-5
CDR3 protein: CAAYGGPWDQPQHF
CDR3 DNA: TGTGCAGCGTATGGGGGCCCTTGGGATCAGCCCCAGCATTTT

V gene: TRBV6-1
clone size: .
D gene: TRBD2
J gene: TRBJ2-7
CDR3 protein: CASSDLRLAGELYEQYF
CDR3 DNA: TGTGCCAGCAGTGATCTCAGACTAGCGGGAGAGTTGTACGAGCAGTACTTC

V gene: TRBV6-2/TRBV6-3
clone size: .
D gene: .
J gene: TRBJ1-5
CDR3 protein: CASSPYDTQVGNQPQHF
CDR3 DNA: TGTGCCAGCAGCCCTTATGACACCCAAGTCGGCAATCAGCCCCAGCATTTT

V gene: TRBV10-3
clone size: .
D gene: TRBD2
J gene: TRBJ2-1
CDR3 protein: CAISESGSGRASYNEQFF
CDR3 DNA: TGTGCCATCAGTGAGTCTGGTAGCGGGAGGGCCTCCTACAATGAGCAGTTCTTC

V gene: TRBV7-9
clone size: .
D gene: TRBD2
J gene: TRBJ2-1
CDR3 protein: CASRPVTSGRASNEQFF
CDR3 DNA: TGTGCCAGCAGGCCCGTGACTAGCGGGAGGGCGAGTAATGAGCAGTTCTTC

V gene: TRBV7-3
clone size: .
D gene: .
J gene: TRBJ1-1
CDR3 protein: CASSQDRNTEAFF
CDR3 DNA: TGTGCCAGCAGCCAGGACAGAAACACTGAAGCTTTCTTT

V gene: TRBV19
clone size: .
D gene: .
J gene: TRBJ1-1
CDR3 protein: CASSIDYLRPGSREEAFF
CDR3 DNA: TGTGCCAGTAGTATAGATTATTTGCGGCCGGGGTCGAGAGAAGAAGCTTTCTTT

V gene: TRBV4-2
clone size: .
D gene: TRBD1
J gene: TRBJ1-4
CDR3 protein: CASSQDSWDRVNVTNEKLFF
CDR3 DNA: TGTGCCAGCAGCCAAGATTCGTGGGACAGGGTTAATGTAACTAATGAAAAACTGTTTTTT

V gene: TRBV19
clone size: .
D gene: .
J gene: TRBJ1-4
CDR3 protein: CASSSLSEKLFF
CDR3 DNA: TGTGCCAGTAGTTCTCTATCAGAAAAACTGTTTTTT

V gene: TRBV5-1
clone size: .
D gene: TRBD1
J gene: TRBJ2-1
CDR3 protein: CASSVGTANNEQFF
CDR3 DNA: TGCGCCAGCAGCGTTGGGACAGCCAACAATGAGCAGTTCTTC

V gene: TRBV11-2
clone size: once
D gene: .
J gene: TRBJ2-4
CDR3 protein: CASSLVMAQVGATNIQYF
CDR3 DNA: TGTGCCAGCAGCTTAGTTATGGCCCAGGTGGGGGCGACGAACATTCAGTACTTC

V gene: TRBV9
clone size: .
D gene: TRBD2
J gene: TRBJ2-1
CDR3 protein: CASSVGGLAGNEQFF
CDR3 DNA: TGTGCCAGCAGCGTAGGGGGACTAGCGGGCAATGAGCAGTTCTTC

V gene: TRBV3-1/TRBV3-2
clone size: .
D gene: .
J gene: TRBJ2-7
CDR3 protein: CASSQEQGIVEQYF
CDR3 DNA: TGTGCCAGCAGCCAAGAGCAGGGGATAGTCGAGCAGTACTTC

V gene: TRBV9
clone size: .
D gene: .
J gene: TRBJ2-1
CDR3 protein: CASSLSSNEQFF
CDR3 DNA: TGTGCCAGCAGCCTATCTAGCAATGAGCAGTTCTTC

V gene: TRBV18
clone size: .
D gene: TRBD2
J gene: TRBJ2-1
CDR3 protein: CASSPPGLAGDVEQFF
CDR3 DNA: TGTGCCAGCTCACCTCCGGGACTAGCGGGAGATGTTGAGCAGTTCTTC

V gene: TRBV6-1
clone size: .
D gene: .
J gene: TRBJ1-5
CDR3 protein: CASSEYIPGWKNQPQHF
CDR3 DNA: TGTGCCAGCAGTGAATATATCCCAGGGTGGAAAAATCAGCCCCAGCATTTT

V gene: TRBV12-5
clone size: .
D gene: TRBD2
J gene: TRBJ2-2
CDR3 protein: CASGLRLAGTGELFF
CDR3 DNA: TGTGCTAGTGGTTTACGACTAGCGGGGACCGGGGAGCTGTTTTTT

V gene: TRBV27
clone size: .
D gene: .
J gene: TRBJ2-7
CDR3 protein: CASSLAQAHEQYF
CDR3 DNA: TGTGCCAGCAGTTTGGCACAGGCCCACGAGCAGTACTTC

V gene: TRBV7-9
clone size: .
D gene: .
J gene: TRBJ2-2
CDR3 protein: CASSLAQGNTGELFF
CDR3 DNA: TGTGCCAGCAGCTTAGCACAGGGGAACACCGGGGAGCTGTTTTTT

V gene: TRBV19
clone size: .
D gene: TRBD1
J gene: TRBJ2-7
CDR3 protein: CASRDRGYEQYF
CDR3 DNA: TGTGCCAGTCGGGACAGGGGCTACGAGCAGTACTTC

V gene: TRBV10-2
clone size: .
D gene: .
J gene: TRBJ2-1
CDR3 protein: CASSDSGTHNEQFF
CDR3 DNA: TGCGCCAGCAGTGATAGCGGTACTCACAATGAGCAGTTCTTC

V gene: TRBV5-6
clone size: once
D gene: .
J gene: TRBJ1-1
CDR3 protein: CASSVGAAEAFF
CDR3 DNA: TGTGCCAGCAGCGTAGGGGCCGCTGAAGCTTTCTTT

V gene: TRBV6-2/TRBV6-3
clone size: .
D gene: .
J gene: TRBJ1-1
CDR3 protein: CASSYPTGFGTEAFF
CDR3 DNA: TGTGCCAGCAGTTACCCGACAGGATTCGGCACTGAAGCTTTCTTT

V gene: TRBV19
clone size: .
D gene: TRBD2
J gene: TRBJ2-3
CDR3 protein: CASSIDPGLAASTDTQYF
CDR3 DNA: TGTGCCAGTAGTATAGACCCGGGACTAGCGGCTAGCACAGATACGCAGTATTTT

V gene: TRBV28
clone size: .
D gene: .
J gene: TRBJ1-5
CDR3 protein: CASSLGQGGNQPQHF
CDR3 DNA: TGTGCCAGCAGTTTAGGGCAGGGAGGGAATCAGCCCCAGCATTTT

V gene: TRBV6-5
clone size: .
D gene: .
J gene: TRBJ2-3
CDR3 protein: CASSYSDTQYF
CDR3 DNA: TGTGCCAGCAGTTATTCGGATACGCAGTATTTT

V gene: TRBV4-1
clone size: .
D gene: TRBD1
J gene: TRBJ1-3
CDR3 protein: CASSQEGVIVQGIGNTIYF
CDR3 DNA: TGCGCCAGCAGCCAAGAAGGGGTCATCGTACAGGGGATCGGAAACACCATATATTTT

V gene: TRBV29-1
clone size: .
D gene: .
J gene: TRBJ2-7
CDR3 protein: CSVALTGKHYEQYF
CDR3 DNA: TGCAGCGTCGCTCTGACAGGAAAGCACTACGAGCAGTACTTC

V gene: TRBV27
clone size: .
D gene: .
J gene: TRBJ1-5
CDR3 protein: CASSSLPAGSGNQPQHF
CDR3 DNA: TGTGCCAGCAGTTCTTTGCCAGCGGGGTCAGGCAATCAGCCCCAGCATTTT

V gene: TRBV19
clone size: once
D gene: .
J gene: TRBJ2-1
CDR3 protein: CASSIVPGSESEQFF
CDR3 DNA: TGTGCCAGTAGTATAGTTCCCGGGAGTGAGAGTGAGCAGTTCTTC

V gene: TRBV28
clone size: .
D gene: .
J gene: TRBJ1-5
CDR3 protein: CASSDIFGRTQHF
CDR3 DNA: TGTGCCAGCAGCGACATATTTGGGAGGACCCAGCATTTT

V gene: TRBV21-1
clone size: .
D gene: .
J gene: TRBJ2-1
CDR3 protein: CASSKVTVKGNEQFF
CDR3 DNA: TGTGCCAGCAGCAAAGTGACAGTAAAAGGCAATGAGCAGTTCTTC

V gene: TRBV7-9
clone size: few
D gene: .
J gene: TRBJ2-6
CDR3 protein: CASSRQVPVAGANVLTF
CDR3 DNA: TGTGCCAGCAGCCGACAGGTCCCCGTTGCTGGGGCCAACGTCCTGACTTTC

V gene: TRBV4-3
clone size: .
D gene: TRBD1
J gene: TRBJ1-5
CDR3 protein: CASSQVLTGGPPQHF
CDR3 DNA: TGCGCCAGCAGCCAAGTCCTTACAGGGGGTCCGCCCCAGCATTTT

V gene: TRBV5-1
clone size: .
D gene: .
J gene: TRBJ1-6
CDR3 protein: CASSNSLNSPLHF
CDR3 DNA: TGCGCCAGCAGTAACAGTCTTAATTCACCCCTCCACTTT

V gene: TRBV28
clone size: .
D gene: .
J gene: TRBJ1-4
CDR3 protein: CASSPERVANEKLFF
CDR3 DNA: TGTGCCAGCAGCCCAGAGCGGGTTGCTAATGAAAAACTGTTTTTT

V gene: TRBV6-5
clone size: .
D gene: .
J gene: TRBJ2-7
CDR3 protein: CASSRTTRGGYEQYF
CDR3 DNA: TGTGCCAGCAGCCGCACTACCAGGGGCGGGTACGAGCAGTACTTC

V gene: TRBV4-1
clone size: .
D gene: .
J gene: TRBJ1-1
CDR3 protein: CASSQVGGNTEAFF
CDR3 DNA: TGCGCCAGCAGCCAAGTAGGGGGTAACACTGAAGCTTTCTTT